The entry below gives a single T cell receptor beta chain sequence along with its context. Its specificity is not known. CDR3 size: 14 residues. Trimming shortened V by 0 bases and J by 2 bases, and 8 bases separated the two germline ends. From germline, CDR1 is SGHRS and CDR2 YFSETQ. 13 Jbeta primers and 60 Vbeta primers were used for the PCR. Data came from immunoSEQ multiplex PCR; TCRdb stores just in-frame clones and leaves some out. This table has approximately 110,000 clones, roughly 80% appearing once. These data belong to a study of cytomegalovirus exposure and HLA in healthy donors. Study in general: Among roughly 190 million T cells, an earlier analysis found around 100 million unique TCR beta sequences.

Broader study findings: It was shown in a later analysis that HLA-associated TCR beta chains were more clonally expanded than other, equally common chains. Cytomegalovirus status, reportedly, was diagnosed with high specificity and sensitivity by the classifier. Researchers reported in a later analysis that a missense DCLRE1C variant was tied to TCR beta V- and J-gene trimming.

The rearrangement joins TRBV5-1 to TRBJ1-2; TRBD1 is a possible D gene (6 bases). The receptor was derived from a man aged 25-45 years in good health and CMV-seropositive. The sequencing input was PBMCs. CDR3 DNA: TGCGCCAGCAGCTTGGGGACAGAGAACTATGGCTACACCTTC. Amino acids: CASSLGTENYGYTF.